The 13 T cell receptor beta chains in this list originate from one sample, sequenced in a study of shared clonotypes between healthy human individuals. This table comes from immunoSEQ multiplex PCR, and its TCRdb copy is limited to in-frame clones, with some not included. Among about half a million clones listed, roughly three quarters were seen once. The specimen was PBMCs. These receptors came from a woman in her thirties or forties in good health. Some clones in this sample may be carry-over from other donors' samples.

The chain employs TRBV27 and TRBJ1-5; a possible D gene is TRBD1 (6 bases). Germline V lookup: CDR1 MNHEY, CDR2 SMNVEV (reference sequence). CDR3 size: 14 residues. V lost 3 bases to trimming and J lost 5 bases, with 11 bases between them. CDR3 residues: CASSFGRGDQPQHF. Here the CDR3 DNA reads TGTGCCAGCAGTTTTGGGAGGGGGGATCAGCCCCAGCATTTT.

This clone was seen once. This rearrangement joins TRBV10-3 to TRBJ2-1; TRBD1 might be the D (6 bases). V shed 6 bases and J shed 0 bases, with 12 bases lying between them. Germline CDR1 reads ENHRY; CDR2 reads SYGVKD. The CDR3 has 15 amino acids. The CDR3 protein is CAISRGSSSYNEQFF. The CDR3 DNA sequence: TGTGCCATCAGCAGGGGCTCCAGCTCCTACAATGAGCAGTTCTTC.

V and J are TRBV19 and TRBJ1-5, with 7 bases matching TRBD1. In germline, CDR1 is LNHDA, CDR2 SQIVND (reference sequence). J was trimmed by 2 bases and V by 6 bases; bases with no gene match: 10. The CDR3 sequence is 16 residues long. The CDR3 sequence: CASRTTGVVRNQPQHF. DNA for the CDR3: TGTGCCAGTAGAACTACAGGGGTAGTTCGCAATCAGCCCCAGCATTTT.

Ten or more counts support this clone. Other DNA sequences within the sample encode an identical CDR3. This chain links TRBV10-3 with TRBJ1-2; D unclear. This CDR3 is built from 12 residues. The V and J ends lost 1 base and 4 bases respectively, with 4 bases between them. Germline values: CDR1 ENHRY, CDR2 SYGVKD. CDR3 amino acids: CAISELPYGYTF. CDR3 nucleotides: TGTGCCATCAGTGAGTTACCCTATGGCTACACCTTC.

Worth noting for this clone: A far larger clone is a single base away, which makes a read error likely. The V call is TRBV30, the J call TRBJ2-2, with 11 bases identical to TRBD2. Germline V gene sequence: CDR1 GTSNPN, CDR2 SVGIG (reference sequence). V was clipped by 8 bases and J by 7 bases; unmatched bases: 12. This CDR3 comprises 15 residues. The CDR3 nucleotides read TGTGCCGGAGATAGCGGGAGGGCCGGTATCGGGGAGCTGTTTTTT. Residues: CAGDSGRAGIGELFF.

The V call is TRBV28, the J call TRBJ2-1; D is perhaps TRBD2 (6 bases). CDR3 length: 14 amino acids. The V gene's germline CDR1 is MDHEN and CDR2 SYDVKM. The V end lost 3 bases, the J end lost 4 bases, and 10 bases lay between the germline ends. For the CDR3, the DNA is TGTGCCAGCAGTTTGTCCGGGAGATACAATGAGCAGTTCTTC. Protein: CASSLSGRYNEQFF.

This clone was observed a single time. The genes are TRBV15 and TRBJ2-7; 7 nucleotides agree with TRBD1. Germline V lookup: CDR1 LNHNV, CDR2 YYDKDF (reference sequence). This CDR3 is built from 14 residues. V was pared by 0 bases and J by 3 bases, with 2 bases of the junction left unmatched. The CDR3 DNA reads TGTGCCACCAGCAGAGAAGGGGGCCTCTACGAGCAGTACTTC. As protein: CATSREGGLYEQYF.

The chain carries TRBV19 and TRBJ1-6, with TRBD1 matching over 8 bases. The germline gives CDR1 LNHDA, CDR2 SQIVND (reference sequence). V gave up 8 bases and J gave up 10 bases; unmatched junction bases: 7. The CDR3 spans 13 residues. CDR3 sequence reads: CASAGTGGSPLHF. The CDR3 nucleotides read TGTGCCAGTGCCGGGACAGGCGGGTCACCCCTCCACTTT.

A remark on this clone: A far larger clone lies a single base away; this is likely a read error. Other DNA sequences in the sample encode the same CDR3. This sequence joins TRBV7-9 and TRBJ1-1; the D gene is possibly TRBD1 (5 bases). Germline values: CDR1 SEHNR, CDR2 FQNEAQ (reference sequence). The CDR3 is 14 amino acids. Deletions cut 3 bases from V and 8 bases from J, with 16 bases between. CDR3 sequence: CASSFKGRSLEAFF. The CDR3 region has the DNA TGTGCCAGCAGCTTCAAGGGGCGGAGCTTAGAAGCTTTCTTT.

As concerns this clone: This probably arose from a read error, given a far larger clone one base away. The V gene is TRBV30, the J gene TRBJ2-7; TRBD2 agrees at 11 bases. This CDR3 has 16 amino acids. CDR1 and CDR2 (germline): GTSNPN, SVGIG (reference sequence). CDR3 sequence (DNA): TGTACCTGGAGTCTTTTAGCGGGAGGGCCCTCCAACGAGCAGTACTTC. Translation: CTWSLLAGGPSNEQYF.

The chain combines TRBV4-3 with TRBJ1-2, with TRBD1 matching 7 bases. V lost 4 bases and J lost 4; bases outside the gene matches: 9. The CDR3 consists of 15 residues. Germline-derived CDR1 and CDR2 are LGHNA and YSLEER. CDR3 sequence: CASSRSRQGSYGYTF. CDR3 coding DNA: TGCGCCAGCAGCCGGTCCAGACAGGGTAGCTATGGCTACACCTTC.

The V and J genes are TRBV19 and TRBJ1-1; 9 nucleotides line up with TRBD1. There are 17 residues in the CDR3. Germline V gene sequence: CDR1 LNHDA, CDR2 SQIVND (reference sequence). V lost 2 bases, J lost 4 bases, and 11 bases stayed unmatched. The CDR3 sequence: CASSITGGRTIFTEAFF. CDR3 bases: TGTGCCAGTAGTATAACAGGGGGCAGGACAATATTCACTGAAGCTTTCTTT. Full variable domain (remainder filled in from reference TRBV19 and TRBJ1-1): DGGITQSPKYLFRKEGQNVTLSCEQNLNHDAMYWYRQDPGQGLRLIYYSQIVNDFQKGDIAEGYSVSREKKESFPLTVTSAQKNPTAFYLCASSITGGRTIFTEAFFGQGTRLTVV.

This clone was picked up many times. J is TRBJ1-2 and V is TRBV7-2; D is perhaps TRBD1 (5 bases). V dropped 1 base and J dropped 4 bases, with 13 bases sitting between them. Germline V gene lookup returns CDR1 SGHTA and CDR2 FQGNSA. The CDR3 consists of 15 residues. CDR3 residues: CASSLGGASVYGYTF. The CDR3 DNA is TGTGCCAGCAGCTTAGGTGGGGCGAGTGTCTATGGCTACACCTTC.